Sequencing of this T cell receptor (beta chain) was carried out in a study of blood T cell repertoires in COVID-19 (dated by TCRdb to about 2020). General notes on the study: Collaborator samples came from the United States, Italy and Spain and covered acute and convalescent phases of COVID-19. The prospective study material was composed of cDNA or gDNA derived from T cells, B-cell-depleted T cells, or PBMCs. Deeply sampled blood TCRbeta repertoires from subjects exposed to, actively infected with, or recovered from COVID-19 were included in the dataset. The repertoires were released in a freely available public database intended as a resource for research on the immune response to SARS-CoV-2. Samples came from the ongoing ImmuneRACE study (first 160 participants) plus 1,254 subjects from 6 global collaborators. Sample metadata almost always included a de-identified subject ID, COVID-19 status, age in years and sex. Where available, HLA class I and class II types were taken from metadata supplied by the sample provider and were not determined by assay-based typing.

The junction shows trimming of 0 bases on V and 6 bases on J, plus 4 bases between the germline ends. CDR1 and CDR2, per the germline V gene (reference sequence), are PRHDT and FYEKMQ. The CDR3 spans 12 residues, from the cysteine through the phenylalanine. Just CDR3 DNA is preserved here, 36 bases in frame from base 1. In regard to this clone: What antigen it recognizes has not been identified. No much larger clone is present one base from it, and per-base qualities are unavailable.

TCRbeta CDR3 regions were amplified from genomic DNA by means of the immunoSEQ Assay, a bias-controlled multiplex PCR. The original pipeline was this. The number of nucleated cells in each sample was estimated from the amplification of reference gene primers within the assay. Sequence reads were collapsed and filtered to measure the absolute abundance of every unique TCRbeta CDR3 rearrangement. For each sample, productive Simpson clonality was calculated as the square root of Simpson's diversity index over productive rearrangements. Held by TCRdb, this immuneACCESS table contains in-frame sequences only and omits some clones. Under half of the omission traces to an unresolved V gene where checked; the cause of the rest is unknown. From that table come the V and J calls and clone size; the DNA was used to work out D and trimming. The sample table shows 200,000 to 250,000 clones, and 75% to 85% are seen once. The top ten clonotypes cover 1.3% of the sample.

The paper as a whole reports these results and caveats: Clinical and demographic metadata were provided uncurated, with the amount varying by source and participant.

One collaborating source in Seattle enrolled patients during active infection and followed them longitudinally through the course of disease. Each collaborating institution followed its own protocols to collect whole blood in K2EDTA tubes. For TCRbeta analysis, collaborators shipped samples as frozen whole blood, isolated PBMCs, or DNA extracted from either of those sample types. The origin of this receptor is a woman aged 25-40 years with COVID-19, enrolled during active disease. This receptor chain uses TRBV13 and TRBJ2-3, with the D gene not confidently named. Sequenced sample: peripheral blood. Here is the DNA: TGTGCCAGCAGCTTAGGAGCGGATACGCAGTATTTT. It translates to CASSLGADTQYF. Reference TRBV13 and TRBJ2-3 genes cover what lies past the CDR3, so the full variable domain is AAGVIQSPRHLIKEKRETATLKCYPIPRHDTVYWYQQGPGQDPQFLISFYEKMQSDKGSIPDRFSAQQFSDYHSELNMSSLELGDSALYFCASSLGADTQYFGPGTRLTVL.